This T cell receptor beta chain derives from a study of control samples from healthy donors and cancer patients. The germline gives CDR1 SGHTA, CDR2 FQGNSA. V was clipped by 7 bases and J by 1 base, with 13 bases between them. There are 15 residues in the CDR3. Data came from immunoSEQ multiplex PCR; TCRdb stores just in-frame clones and leaves some out. The sample records 70,000 or so clones, 89% being singletons. The receptor was isolated from a man in his fifties or sixties with lung cancer. This rearrangement joins TRBV7-2 to TRBJ2-2; TRBD2 might be the D (6 bases). The sequenced material came from PBMCs. The CDR3 DNA follows: TGTGCCAGCAACTCACCGGGGGAGAACACCGGGGAGCTGTTTTTT. Protein product: CASNSPGENTGELFF.